Described below is a single T cell receptor beta chain sequence and its context. Antigen specificity is unknown. Primers included in the PCR were 60 Vbeta and 13 Jbeta primers. Profiled with immunoSEQ multiplex PCR; TCRdb holds only in-frame clones, not every one. This sample carries 85,000 to 100,000 clones, roughly 78% of them seen once, and the ten largest clones take 5.5% to 8%. Germline-derived CDR1 and CDR2 are SGHRS and YFSETQ. The CDR3 loop spans 16 amino acids. J gave up 9 bases and V 2 bases, and 17 bases lay outside the gene matches. These data are taken from a study of cytomegalovirus exposure and HLA in healthy donors. Overall study: A data release that came early held approximately 85 million unique TCRs from HLA-typed donors. Study-wide results and limits: In vitro, three CMV-associated chains proved specific for CMV antigens.

This chain uses TRBV5-1 with TRBJ2-7; 7 nucleotides agree with TRBD2. The clonotype originates from a man younger than 40 in good health and CMV-seronegative. Sequencing used PBMCs. The CDR3 coding sequence is TGCGCCAGCAGCTTAACCGACAGTGGACTAGATGTGGTGCAGTACTTC. Protein: CASSLTDSGLDVVQYF.